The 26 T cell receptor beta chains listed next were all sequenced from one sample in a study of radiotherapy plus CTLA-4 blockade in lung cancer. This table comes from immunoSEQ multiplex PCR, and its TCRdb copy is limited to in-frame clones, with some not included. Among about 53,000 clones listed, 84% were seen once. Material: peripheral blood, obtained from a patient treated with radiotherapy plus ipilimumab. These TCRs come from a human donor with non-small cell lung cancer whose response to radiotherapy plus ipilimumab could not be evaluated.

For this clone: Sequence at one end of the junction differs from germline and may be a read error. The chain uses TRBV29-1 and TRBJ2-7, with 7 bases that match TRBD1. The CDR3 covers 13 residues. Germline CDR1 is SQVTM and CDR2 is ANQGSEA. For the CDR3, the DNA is TGCAACGTTTCGACAGGGTCGGCCTACGAGCAGTACTTC. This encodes CNVSTGSAYEQYF.

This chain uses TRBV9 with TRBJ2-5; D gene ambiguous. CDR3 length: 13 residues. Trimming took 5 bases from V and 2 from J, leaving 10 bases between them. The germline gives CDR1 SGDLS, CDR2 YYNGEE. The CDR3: CASSIQEQETQYF. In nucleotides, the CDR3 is TGTGCCAGCAGTATCCAGGAACAAGAGACCCAGTACTTC.

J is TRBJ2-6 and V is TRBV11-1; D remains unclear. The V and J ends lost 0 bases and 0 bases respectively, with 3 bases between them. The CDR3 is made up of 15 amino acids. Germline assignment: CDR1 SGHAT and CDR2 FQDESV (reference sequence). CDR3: CASSLAFSGANVLTF. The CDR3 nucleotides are TGTGCCAGCAGCTTAGCCTTCTCTGGGGCCAACGTCCTGACTTTC.

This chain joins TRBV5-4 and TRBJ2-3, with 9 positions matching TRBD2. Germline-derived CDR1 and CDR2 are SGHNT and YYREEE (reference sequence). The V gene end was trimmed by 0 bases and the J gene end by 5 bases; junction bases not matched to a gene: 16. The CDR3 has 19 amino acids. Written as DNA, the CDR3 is TGTGCCAGCAGCTTGGGACTAGCGGAACCCATTCGGGGGGGAGATACGCAGTATTTT. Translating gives CASSLGLAEPIRGGDTQYF.

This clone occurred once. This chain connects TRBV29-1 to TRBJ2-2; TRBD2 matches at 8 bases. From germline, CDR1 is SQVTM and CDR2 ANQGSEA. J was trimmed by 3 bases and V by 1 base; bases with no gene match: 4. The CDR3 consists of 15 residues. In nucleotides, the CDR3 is TGCAGCGTTGAAGCCGGGAGGGGGGACACCGGGGAGCTGTTTTTT. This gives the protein CSVEAGRGDTGELFF.

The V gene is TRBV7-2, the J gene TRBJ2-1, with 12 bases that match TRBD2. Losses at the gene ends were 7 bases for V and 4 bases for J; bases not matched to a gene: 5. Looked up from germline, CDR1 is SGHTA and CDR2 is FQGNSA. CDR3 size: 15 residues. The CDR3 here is CASIPGTSGYNEQFF. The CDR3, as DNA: TGTGCCAGCATTCCCGGGACTAGCGGGTACAATGAGCAGTTCTTC.

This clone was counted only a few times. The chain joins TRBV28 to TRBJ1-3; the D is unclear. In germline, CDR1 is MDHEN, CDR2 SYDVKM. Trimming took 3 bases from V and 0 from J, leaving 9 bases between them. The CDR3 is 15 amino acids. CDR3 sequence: CASSLGRVSGNTIYF. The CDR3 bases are TGTGCCAGCAGTTTGGGGAGGGTCTCTGGAAACACCATATATTTT.

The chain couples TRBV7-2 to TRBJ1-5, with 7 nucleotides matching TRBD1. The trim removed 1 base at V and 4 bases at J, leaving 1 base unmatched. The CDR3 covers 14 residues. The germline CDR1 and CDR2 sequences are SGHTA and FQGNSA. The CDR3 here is CASSLGTGNQPQHF. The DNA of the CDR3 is TGTGCCAGCAGCTTAGGGACAGGTAATCAGCCCCAGCATTTT.

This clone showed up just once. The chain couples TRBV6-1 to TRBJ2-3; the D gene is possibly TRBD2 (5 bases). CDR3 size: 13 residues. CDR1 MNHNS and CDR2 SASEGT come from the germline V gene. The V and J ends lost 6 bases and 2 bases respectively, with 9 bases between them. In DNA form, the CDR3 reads TGTGCCAGCAGCCTAGCCTTCACAGATACGCAGTATTTT. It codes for CASSLAFTDTQYF.

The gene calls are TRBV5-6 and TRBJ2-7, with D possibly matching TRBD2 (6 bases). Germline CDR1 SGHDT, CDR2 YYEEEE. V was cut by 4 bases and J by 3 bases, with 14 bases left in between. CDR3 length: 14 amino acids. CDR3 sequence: CASSRSGVLYEQYF. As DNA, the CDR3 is TGTGCCAGCAGCCGGTCGGGGGTACTCTACGAGCAGTACTTC.

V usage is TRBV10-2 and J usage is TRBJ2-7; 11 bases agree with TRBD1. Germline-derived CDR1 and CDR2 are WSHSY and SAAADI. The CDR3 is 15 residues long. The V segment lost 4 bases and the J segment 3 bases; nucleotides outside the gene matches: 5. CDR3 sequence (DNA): TGCGCCAGCAGTGGGGGACAGGGGGTGAGCTACGAGCAGTACTTC. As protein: CASSGGQGVSYEQYF.

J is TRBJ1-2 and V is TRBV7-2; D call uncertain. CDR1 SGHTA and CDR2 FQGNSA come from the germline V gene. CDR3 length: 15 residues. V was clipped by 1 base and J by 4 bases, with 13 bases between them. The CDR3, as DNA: TGTGCCAGCAGCTTAGGAAGGCTGGGGAGCTATGGCTACACCTTC. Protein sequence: CASSLGRLGSYGYTF.

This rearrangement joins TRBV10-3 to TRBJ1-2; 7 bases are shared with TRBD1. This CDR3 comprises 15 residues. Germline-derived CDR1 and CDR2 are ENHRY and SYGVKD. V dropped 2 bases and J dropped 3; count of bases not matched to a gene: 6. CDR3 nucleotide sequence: TGTGCCATCAGTGAGAGACAGGGAAGAGACTATGGCTACACCTTC. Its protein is CAISERQGRDYGYTF.

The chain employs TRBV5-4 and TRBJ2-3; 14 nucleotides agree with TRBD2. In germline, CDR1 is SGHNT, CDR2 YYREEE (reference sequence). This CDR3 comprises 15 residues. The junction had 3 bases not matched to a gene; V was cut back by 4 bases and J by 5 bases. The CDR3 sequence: CASSPGLAGEDTQYF. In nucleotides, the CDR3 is TGTGCCAGCAGCCCGGGACTAGCGGGAGAAGATACGCAGTATTTT. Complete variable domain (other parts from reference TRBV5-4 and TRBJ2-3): ETGVTQSPTHLIKTRGQQVTLRCSSQSGHNTVSWYQQALGQGPQFIFQYYREEENGRGNFPPRFSGLQFPNYSSELNVNALELDDSALYLCASSPGLAGEDTQYFGPGTRLTVL.

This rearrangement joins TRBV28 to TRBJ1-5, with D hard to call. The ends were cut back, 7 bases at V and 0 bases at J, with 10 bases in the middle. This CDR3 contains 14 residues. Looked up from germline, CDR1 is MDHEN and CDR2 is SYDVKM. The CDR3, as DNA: TGTGCCAGCACTGAGAATTATAGCAATCAGCCCCAGCATTTT. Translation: CASTENYSNQPQHF.

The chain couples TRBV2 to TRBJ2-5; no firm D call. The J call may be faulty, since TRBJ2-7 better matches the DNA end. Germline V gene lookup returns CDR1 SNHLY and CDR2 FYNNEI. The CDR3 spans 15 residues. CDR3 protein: CASSENWSGTYEQYF. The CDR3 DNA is TGTGCCAGCAGTGAAAATTGGTCGGGTACCTACGAGCAGTACTTC.

The CDR3 DNA follows: TGTGCCAGCAGTTACACTAGCGGGGCCTACAATGAGCAGTTCTTC. As protein: CASSYTSGAYNEQFF. The rearrangement uses TRBV6-5 and TRBJ2-1, with TRBD2 matching 10 bases. CDR3 length equals 15 residues. Losses at the gene ends were 2 bases for V and 2 bases for J; bases not matched to a gene: 0. Germline V lookup: CDR1 MNHEY, CDR2 SVGAGI.

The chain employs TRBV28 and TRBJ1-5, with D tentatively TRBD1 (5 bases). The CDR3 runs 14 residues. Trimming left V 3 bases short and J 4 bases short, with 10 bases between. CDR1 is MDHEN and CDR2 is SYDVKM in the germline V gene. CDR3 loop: CASSFQGGNQPQHF. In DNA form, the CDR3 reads TGTGCCAGCAGTTTTCAGGGAGGAAATCAGCCCCAGCATTTT.

The CDR3: CASSTGFLRELFF. CDR3 bases: TGTGCCAGCAGCACAGGGTTTTTAAGGGAGCTGTTTTTT. The rearrangement joins TRBV11-2 to TRBJ2-2; D is possibly TRBD1 (6 bases). With 5 bases removed from V and 9 bases from J, the gap between germline ends came to 13 bases. CDR1 SGHAT and CDR2 FQNNGV come from the germline V gene. The CDR3 has 13 residues. Looking up the rest from reference TRBV11-2 and TRBJ2-2 gives the full variable domain: EAGVAQSPRYKIIEKRQSVAFWCNPISGHATLYWYQQILGQGPKLLIQFQNNGVVDDSQLPKDRFSAERLKGVDSTLKIQPAKLEDSAVYLCASSTGFLRELFFGEGSRLTVL.

DNA of the CDR3: TGTGCCAGCAGTTACTCGAATAGCTTCATGAACACTGAAGCTTTCTTT. It specifies CASSYSNSFMNTEAFF. The rearrangement joins TRBV6-5 to TRBJ1-1; D is uncertain. This CDR3 is built from 16 residues. Germline V gene lookup returns CDR1 MNHEY and CDR2 SVGAGI. The V end was cut by 0 bases, the J end by 0 bases, with 11 bases between.

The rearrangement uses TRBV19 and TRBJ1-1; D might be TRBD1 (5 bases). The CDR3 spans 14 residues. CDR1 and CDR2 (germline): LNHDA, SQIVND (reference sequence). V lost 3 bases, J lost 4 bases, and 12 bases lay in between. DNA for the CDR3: TGTGCCAGTAGTATCGGGGGAGGTAGCACTGAAGCTTTCTTT. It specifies CASSIGGGSTEAFF.

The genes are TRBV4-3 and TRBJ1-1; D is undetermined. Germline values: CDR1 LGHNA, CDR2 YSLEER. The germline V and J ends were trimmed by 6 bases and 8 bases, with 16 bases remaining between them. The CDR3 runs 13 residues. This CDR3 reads CASSPTGFLEAFF. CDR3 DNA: TGCGCCAGCAGTCCTACCGGTTTTTTGGAAGCTTTCTTT.

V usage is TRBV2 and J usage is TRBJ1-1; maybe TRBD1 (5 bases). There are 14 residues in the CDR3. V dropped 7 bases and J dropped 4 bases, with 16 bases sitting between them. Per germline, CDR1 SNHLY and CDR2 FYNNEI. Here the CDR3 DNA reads TGTGCCAGCAACCAGCGTCCGGGGGGCACTGAAGCTTTCTTT. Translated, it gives CASNQRPGGTEAFF.

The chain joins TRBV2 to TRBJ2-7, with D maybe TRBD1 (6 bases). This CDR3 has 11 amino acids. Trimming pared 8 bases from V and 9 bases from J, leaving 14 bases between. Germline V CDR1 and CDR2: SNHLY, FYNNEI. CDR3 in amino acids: CASHLQGWQYF. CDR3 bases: TGTGCCAGCCACCTACAGGGTTGGCAGTACTTC. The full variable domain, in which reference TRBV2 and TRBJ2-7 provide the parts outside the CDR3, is EPEVTQTPSHQVTQMGQEVILRCVPISNHLYFYWYRQILGQKVEFLVSFYNNEISEKSEIFDDQFSVERPDGSNFTLKIRSTKLEDSAMYFCASHLQGWQYFGPGTRLTVT.

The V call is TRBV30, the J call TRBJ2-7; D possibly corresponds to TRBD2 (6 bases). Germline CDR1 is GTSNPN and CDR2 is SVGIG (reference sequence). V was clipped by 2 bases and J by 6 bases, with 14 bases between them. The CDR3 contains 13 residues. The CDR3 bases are TGTGCCTGGAGTCCCTCTAGCGAGGCCGAGCAGTACTTC. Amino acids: CAWSPSSEAEQYF.

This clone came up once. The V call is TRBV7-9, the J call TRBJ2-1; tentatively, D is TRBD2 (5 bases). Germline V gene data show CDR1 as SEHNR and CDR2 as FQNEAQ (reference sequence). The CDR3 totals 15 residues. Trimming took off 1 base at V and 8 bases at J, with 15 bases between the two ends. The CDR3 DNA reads TGTGCCAGCAGCTTAGGAACTAGGCTCATTGATGAGCAGTTCTTC. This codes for CASSLGTRLIDEQFF. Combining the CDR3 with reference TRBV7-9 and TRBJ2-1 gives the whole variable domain DTGVSQNPRHKITKRGQNVTFRCDPISEHNRLYWYRQTLGQGPEFLTYFQNEAQLEKSRLLSDRFSAERPKGSFSTLEIQRTEQGDSAMYLCASSLGTRLIDEQFFGPGTRLTVL.